Reported below is one T cell receptor beta chain. Its antigen remains unidentified. Random hexamers were used to reverse transcribe roughly 0.5 to 1 ug of RNA. Across 54 Vbeta and 13 Jbeta, immunoSEQ multiplex PCR amplified TCR beta CDR3. TCRdb used MiXCR to reprocess the immunoSEQ multiplex PCR reads, holding one entry per CDR3 protein. The sample has about 400,000 distinct CDR3 sequences; 85% to 90% are singletons. The data stem from a study of CD8 T cells in Susac syndrome. In blood CD8+ and CD4+ T cells, TCR beta underwent sequencing. CD8+ and CD4+ T cells were negatively isolated; TEMRA cells were FACS-enriched. Findings and limits, study-wide: The relatively small number of individuals in the TCR sequencing and HLA analysis was acknowledged by the study.

The CDR3 consists of 20 residues. V shed 3 bases and J 0 bases; nucleotides not matched to a gene: 15. V is TRBV12-3 or TRBV12-4 and J is TRBJ2-4, with 9 bases identical to TRBD1. What was sequenced was CD8+ T cells from PBMCs. The sequence derives from a human donor with multiple sclerosis. CDR3 DNA sequence: TGTGCCAGCAGTTTTCAGGTGGCGGACAGGGGTGGAGAAGCCAAAAACATTCAGTACTTC. Residues: CASSFQVADRGGEAKNIQYF.